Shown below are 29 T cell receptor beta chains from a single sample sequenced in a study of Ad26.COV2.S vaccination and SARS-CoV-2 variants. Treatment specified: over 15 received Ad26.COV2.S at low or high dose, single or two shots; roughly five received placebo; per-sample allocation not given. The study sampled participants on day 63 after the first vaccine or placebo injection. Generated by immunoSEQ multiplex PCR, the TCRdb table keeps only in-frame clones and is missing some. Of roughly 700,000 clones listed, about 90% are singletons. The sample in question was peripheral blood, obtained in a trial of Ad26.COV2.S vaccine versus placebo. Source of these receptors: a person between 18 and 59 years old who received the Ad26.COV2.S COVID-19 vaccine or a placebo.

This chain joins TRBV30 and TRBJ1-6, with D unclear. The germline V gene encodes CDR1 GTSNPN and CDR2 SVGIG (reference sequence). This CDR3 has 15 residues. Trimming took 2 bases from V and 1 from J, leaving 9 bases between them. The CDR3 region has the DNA TGTGCCTGGAGTATCGGTTTTTCCTATAATTCACCCCTCCACTTT. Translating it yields CAWSIGFSYNSPLHF.

CDR3 nucleotide sequence: TGTGCCAGCAGTTGGGACAGGGTTGGAGATACGCAGTATTTT. Its protein is CASSWDRVGDTQYF. The chain carries TRBV7-3 and TRBJ2-3; 9 bases match TRBD1. The junction had 6 bases not matched to a gene; V was cut back by 6 bases and J by 5 bases. CDR1 and CDR2 from the germline V gene are SGHTA and FQGTGA. This CDR3 spans 14 amino acids.

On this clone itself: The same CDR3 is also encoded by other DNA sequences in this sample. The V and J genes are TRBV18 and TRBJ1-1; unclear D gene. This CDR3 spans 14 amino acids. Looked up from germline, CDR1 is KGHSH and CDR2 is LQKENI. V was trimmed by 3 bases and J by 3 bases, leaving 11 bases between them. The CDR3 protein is CASSPPSGDTEAFF. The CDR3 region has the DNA TGTGCCAGCTCACCCCCGTCTGGGGACACTGAAGCTTTCTTT.

Here the CDR3 DNA reads TGTGCCAGCAGCTTAGATGGCACCTACTATGGCTACACCTTC. Translating gives CASSLDGTYYGYTF. The chain employs TRBV7-2 and TRBJ1-2; D not certain. V shed 1 base and J shed 3 bases, with 9 bases lying between them. The germline CDR1 and CDR2 sequences are SGHTA and FQGNSA. The CDR3 length is 14 residues.

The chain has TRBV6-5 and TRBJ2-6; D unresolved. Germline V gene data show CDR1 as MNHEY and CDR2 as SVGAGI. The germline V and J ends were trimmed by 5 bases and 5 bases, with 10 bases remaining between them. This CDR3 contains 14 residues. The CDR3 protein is CASSITNRANVLTF. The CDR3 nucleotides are TGTGCCAGCAGTATTACCAATAGGGCCAACGTCCTGACTTTC.

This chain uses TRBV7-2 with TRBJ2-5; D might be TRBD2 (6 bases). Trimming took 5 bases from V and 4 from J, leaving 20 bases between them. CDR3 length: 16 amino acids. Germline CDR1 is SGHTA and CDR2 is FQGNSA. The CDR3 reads CASSPRTSLFGETQYF. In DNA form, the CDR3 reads TGTGCCAGCAGCCCTCGCACTAGCCTGTTCGGAGAGACCCAGTACTTC.

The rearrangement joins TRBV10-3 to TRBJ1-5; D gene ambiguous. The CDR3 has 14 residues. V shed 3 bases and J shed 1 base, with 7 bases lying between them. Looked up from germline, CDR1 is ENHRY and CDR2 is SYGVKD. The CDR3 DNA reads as TGTGCCATCAGTGAACGGGAGAGCAATCAGCCCCAGCATTTT. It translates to CAISERESNQPQHF.

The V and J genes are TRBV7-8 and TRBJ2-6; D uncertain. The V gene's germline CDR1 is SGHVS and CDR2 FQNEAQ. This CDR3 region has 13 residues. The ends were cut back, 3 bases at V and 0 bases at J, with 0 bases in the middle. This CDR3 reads CASSFSGANVLTF. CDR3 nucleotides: TGTGCCAGCAGCTTCTCTGGGGCCAACGTCCTGACTTTC.

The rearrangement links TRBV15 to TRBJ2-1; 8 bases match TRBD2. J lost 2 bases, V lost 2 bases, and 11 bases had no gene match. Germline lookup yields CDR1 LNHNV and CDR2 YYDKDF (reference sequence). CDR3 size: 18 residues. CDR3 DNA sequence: TGTGCCACCAGCAGATACCCGGCTAGCGGGCGAACCTACAATGAGCAGTTCTTC. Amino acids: CATSRYPASGRTYNEQFF. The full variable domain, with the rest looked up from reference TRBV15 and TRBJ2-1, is DAMVIQNPRYQVTQFGKPVTLSCSQTLNHNVMYWYQQKSSQAPKLLFHYYDKDFNNEADTPDNFQSRRPNTSFCFLDIRSPGLGDTAMYLCATSRYPASGRTYNEQFFGPGTRLTVL.

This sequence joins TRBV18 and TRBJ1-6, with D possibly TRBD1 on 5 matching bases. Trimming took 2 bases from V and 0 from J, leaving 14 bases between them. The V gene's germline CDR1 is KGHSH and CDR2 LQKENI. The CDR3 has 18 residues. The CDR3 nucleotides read TGTGCCAGCTCACCAGAGGGGCTAACGAGCTCCTATAATTCACCCCTCCACTTT. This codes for CASSPEGLTSSYNSPLHF.

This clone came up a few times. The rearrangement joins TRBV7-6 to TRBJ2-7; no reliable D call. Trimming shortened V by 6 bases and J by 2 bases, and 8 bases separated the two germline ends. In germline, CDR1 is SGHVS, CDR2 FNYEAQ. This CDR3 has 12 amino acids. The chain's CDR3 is CASSSAAYEQYF. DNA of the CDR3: TGTGCCAGCAGTTCGGCCGCCTACGAGCAGTACTTC.

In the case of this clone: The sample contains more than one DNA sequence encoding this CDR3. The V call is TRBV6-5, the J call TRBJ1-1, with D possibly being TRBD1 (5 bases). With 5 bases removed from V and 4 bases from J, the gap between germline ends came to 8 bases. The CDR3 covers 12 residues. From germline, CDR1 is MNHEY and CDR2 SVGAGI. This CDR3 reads CASSIRGTEAFF. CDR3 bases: TGTGCCAGCAGTATTAGGGGCACTGAAGCTTTCTTT.

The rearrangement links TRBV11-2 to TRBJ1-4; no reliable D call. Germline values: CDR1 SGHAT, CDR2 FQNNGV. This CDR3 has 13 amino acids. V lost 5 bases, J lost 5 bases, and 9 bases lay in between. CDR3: CASSLDLNEKLFF. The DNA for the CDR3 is TGTGCCAGCAGCCTTGACTTGAATGAAAAACTGTTTTTT.

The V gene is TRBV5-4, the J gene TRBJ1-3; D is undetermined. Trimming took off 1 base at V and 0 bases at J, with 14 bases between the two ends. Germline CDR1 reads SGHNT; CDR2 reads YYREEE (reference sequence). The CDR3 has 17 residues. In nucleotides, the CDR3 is TGTGCCAGCAGCTTGAGCGGCGTACACAGCTCTGGAAACACCATATATTTT. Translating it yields CASSLSGVHSSGNTIYF.

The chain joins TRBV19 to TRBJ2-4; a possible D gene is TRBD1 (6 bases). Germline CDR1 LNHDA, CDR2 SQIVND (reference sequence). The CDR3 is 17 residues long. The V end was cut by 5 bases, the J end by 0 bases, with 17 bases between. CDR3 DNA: TGTGCCAGTAGTGAGGGGGTCAGACAAATAGCCAAAAACATTCAGTACTTC. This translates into CASSEGVRQIAKNIQYF.

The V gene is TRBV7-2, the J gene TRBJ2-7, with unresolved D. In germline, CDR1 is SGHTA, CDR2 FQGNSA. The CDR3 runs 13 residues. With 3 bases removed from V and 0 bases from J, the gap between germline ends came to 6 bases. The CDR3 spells CASSFSTSYEQYF. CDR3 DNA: TGTGCCAGCAGCTTCAGCACCTCCTACGAGCAGTACTTC.

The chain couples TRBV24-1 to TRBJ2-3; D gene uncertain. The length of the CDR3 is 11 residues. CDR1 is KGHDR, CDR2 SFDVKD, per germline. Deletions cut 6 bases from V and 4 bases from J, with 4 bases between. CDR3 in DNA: TGTGCCACCAGTCGAGCAGATACGCAGTATTTT. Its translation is CATSRADTQYF.

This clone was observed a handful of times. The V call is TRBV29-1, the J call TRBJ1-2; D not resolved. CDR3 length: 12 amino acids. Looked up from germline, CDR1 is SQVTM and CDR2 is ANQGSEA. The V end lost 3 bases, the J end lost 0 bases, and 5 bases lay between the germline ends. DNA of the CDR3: TGCAGCGTTGAGGCTTCTAACTATGGCTACACCTTC. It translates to CSVEASNYGYTF.

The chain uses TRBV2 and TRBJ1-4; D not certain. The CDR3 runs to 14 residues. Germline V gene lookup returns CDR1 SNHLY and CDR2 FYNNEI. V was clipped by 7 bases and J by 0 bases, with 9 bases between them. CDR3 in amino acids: CASIRSATNEKLFF. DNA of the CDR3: TGTGCCAGCATTCGATCTGCAACTAATGAAAAACTGTTTTTT.

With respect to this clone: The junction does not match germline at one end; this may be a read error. CDR3 residues: CASSQTPGEQFF. The CDR3 bases are TGTGCTAGCAGTCAAACCCCTGGGGAGCAGTTCTTC. The rearrangement joins TRBV7-7 to TRBJ2-1; D unclear. Per the germline V gene, CDR1 is SSHAT and CDR2 is FNYEAQ (reference sequence). The CDR3 consists of 12 residues.

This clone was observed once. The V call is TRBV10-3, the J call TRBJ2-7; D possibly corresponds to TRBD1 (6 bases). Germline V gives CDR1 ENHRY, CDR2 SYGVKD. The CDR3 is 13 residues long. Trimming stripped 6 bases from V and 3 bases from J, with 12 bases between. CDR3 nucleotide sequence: TGTGCCATCAGCCTACGACAGGACTACGAGCAGTACTTC. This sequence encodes CAISLRQDYEQYF.

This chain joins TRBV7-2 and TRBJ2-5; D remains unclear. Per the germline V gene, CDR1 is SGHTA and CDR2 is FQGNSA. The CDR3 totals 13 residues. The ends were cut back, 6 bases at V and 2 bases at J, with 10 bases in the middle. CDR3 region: CASRTSAQETQYF. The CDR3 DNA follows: TGTGCCAGCAGGACATCAGCTCAAGAGACCCAGTACTTC. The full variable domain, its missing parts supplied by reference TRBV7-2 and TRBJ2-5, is GAGVSQSPSNKVTEKGKDVELRCDPISGHTALYWYRQSLGQGLEFLIYFQGNSAPDKSGLPSDRFSAERTGGSVSTLTIQRTQQEDSAVYLCASRTSAQETQYFGPGTRLLVL.

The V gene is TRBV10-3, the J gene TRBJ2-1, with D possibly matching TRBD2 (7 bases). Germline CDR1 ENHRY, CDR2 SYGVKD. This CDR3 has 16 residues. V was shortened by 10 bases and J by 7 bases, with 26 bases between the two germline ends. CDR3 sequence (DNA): TGTGCCACCCAGAAAACAGAGGGGGGGGCGCGTAATGAGCAGTTCTTC. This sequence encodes CATQKTEGGARNEQFF.

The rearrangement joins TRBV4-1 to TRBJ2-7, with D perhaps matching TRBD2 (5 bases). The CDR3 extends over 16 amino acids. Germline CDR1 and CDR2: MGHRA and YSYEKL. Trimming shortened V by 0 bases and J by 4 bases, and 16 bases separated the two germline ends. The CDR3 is CASSQDRRFSRYEQYF. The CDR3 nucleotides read TGCGCCAGCAGCCAAGATAGGAGGTTTTCCCGTTACGAGCAGTACTTC.

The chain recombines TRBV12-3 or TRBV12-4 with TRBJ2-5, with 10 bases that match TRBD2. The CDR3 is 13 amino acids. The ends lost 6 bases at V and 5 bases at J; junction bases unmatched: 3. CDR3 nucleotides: TGTGCCAGCAGCACTAGCGGGGAGGAGACCCAGTACTTC. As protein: CASSTSGEETQYF.

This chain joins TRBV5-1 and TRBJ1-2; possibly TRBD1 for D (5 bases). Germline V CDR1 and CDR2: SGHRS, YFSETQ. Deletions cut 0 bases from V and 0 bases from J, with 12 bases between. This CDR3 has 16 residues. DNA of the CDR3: TGCGCCAGCAGCTTGGCTACAACGGGGCCTAACTATGGCTACACCTTC. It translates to CASSLATTGPNYGYTF. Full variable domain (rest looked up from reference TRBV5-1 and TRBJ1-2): KAGVTQTPRYLIKTRGQQVTLSCSPISGHRSVSWYQQTPGQGLQFLFEYFSETQRNKGNFPGRFSGRQFSNSRSEMNVSTLELGDSALYLCASSLATTGPNYGYTFGSGTRLTVV.

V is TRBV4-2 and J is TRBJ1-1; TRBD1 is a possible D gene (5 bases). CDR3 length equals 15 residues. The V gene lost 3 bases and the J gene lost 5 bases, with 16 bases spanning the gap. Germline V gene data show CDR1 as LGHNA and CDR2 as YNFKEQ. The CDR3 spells CASSQPGPDRTEAFF. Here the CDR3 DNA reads TGTGCCAGCAGCCAGCCAGGGCCGGATAGGACTGAAGCTTTCTTT.

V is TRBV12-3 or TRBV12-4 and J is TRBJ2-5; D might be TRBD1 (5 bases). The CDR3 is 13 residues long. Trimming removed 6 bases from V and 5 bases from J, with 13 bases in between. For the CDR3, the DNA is TGTGCCAGCAGCACCAGGGATCGGGAGACCCAGTACTTC. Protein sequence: CASSTRDRETQYF.

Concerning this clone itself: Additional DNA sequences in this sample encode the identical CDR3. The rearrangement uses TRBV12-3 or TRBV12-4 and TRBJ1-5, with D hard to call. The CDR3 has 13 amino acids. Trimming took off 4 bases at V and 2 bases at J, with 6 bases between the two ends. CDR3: CASSSDGNQPQHF. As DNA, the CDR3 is TGTGCCAGCAGTTCGGACGGCAATCAGCCCCAGCATTTT.